These 23 T cell receptor beta chains came from one sample sequenced in a study of blood T cell repertoires in COVID-19. TCRdb's table, derived via immunoSEQ multiplex PCR, lists solely in-frame clones and lacks some. The table has under 300,000 clones, roughly 90% seen once. The sample taken for sequencing was peripheral blood. These receptors all stem from a woman between 25 and 40 years old with active or convalescent COVID-19.

The chain is built from TRBV28 and TRBJ2-6; TRBD1 might be the D (5 bases). Germline V lookup: CDR1 MDHEN, CDR2 SYDVKM. CDR3 length: 16 amino acids. V shed 8 bases and J shed 0 bases, with 14 bases lying between them. CDR3 in DNA: TGTGCCAGCCTGGGGCGTACCCTCTCTGGGGCCAACGTCCTGACTTTC. The encoded protein is CASLGRTLSGANVLTF.

The chain has TRBV6-5 and TRBJ1-2; D is unresolved. Germline V gene data show CDR1 as MNHEY and CDR2 as SVGAGI. The germline V and J ends were trimmed by 2 bases and 2 bases, with 9 bases remaining between them. CDR3 length: 14 amino acids. The CDR3 DNA sequence: TGTGCCAGCAGTTACGAGGGAGGGAACTATGGCTACACCTTC. Translating gives CASSYEGGNYGYTF.

This chain uses TRBV25-1 with TRBJ1-1; TRBD1 matches 7 bases. This CDR3 is built from 14 residues. CDR1 is MGHDK, CDR2 SYGVNS, per germline. The junction had 9 bases not matched to a gene; V was cut back by 6 bases and J by 5 bases. CDR3 DNA sequence: TGTGCCAGCAGCGAAACAGGGGCCCGTACTGAAGCTTTCTTT. It yields the protein CASSETGARTEAFF.

V gene TRBV7-2 combines with J gene TRBJ1-2, with D maybe TRBD1 (6 bases). Trimming took off 4 bases at V and 0 bases at J, with 15 bases between the two ends. Germline V lookup: CDR1 SGHTA, CDR2 FQGNSA. The CDR3 extends over 16 amino acids. CDR3 region: CASSSSGTSPNYGYTF. CDR3 coding DNA: TGTGCCAGCAGCTCCTCCGGGACAAGCCCTAACTATGGCTACACCTTC.

V is TRBV30 and J is TRBJ1-4; perhaps TRBD1 as D (5 bases). The V gene lost 4 bases and the J gene lost 8 bases, with 14 bases spanning the gap. The CDR3 length is 13 residues. From germline, CDR1 is GTSNPN and CDR2 SVGIG (reference sequence). CDR3 DNA sequence: TGTGCCTGGACGGGGGATTGGGAAGAAAAACTGTTTTTT. It yields the protein CAWTGDWEEKLFF. The full variable domain, its missing parts supplied by reference TRBV30 and TRBJ1-4, is SQTIHQWPATLVQPVGSPLSLECTVEGTSNPNLYWYRQAAGRGLQLLFYSVGIGQISSEVPQNLSASRPQDRQFILSSKKLLLSDSGFYLCAWTGDWEEKLFFGSGTQLSVL.

The chain carries TRBV6-6 and TRBJ1-5; D possibly corresponds to TRBD1 (5 bases). Germline V gene sequence: CDR1 MNHNY, CDR2 SVGAGI (reference sequence). V lost 8 bases and J lost 1, with 18 bases in between. This CDR3 has 16 residues. CDR3 protein: CASQGKVAKSNQPQHF. In DNA form, the CDR3 reads TGTGCCAGCCAGGGAAAAGTGGCGAAGAGCAATCAGCCCCAGCATTTT.

This rearrangement joins TRBV5-1 to TRBJ1-1; the D is unclear. V lost 9 bases and J lost 5, with 20 bases in between. This CDR3 has 14 amino acids. Germline V CDR1 and CDR2: SGHRS, YFSETQ. The CDR3 bases are TGCGCCAACAAACGGCTCCCCGGGGATACTGAAGCTTTCTTT. It codes for CANKRLPGDTEAFF. Combining the CDR3 with reference TRBV5-1 and TRBJ1-1 gives the whole variable domain KAGVTQTPRYLIKTRGQQVTLSCSPISGHRSVSWYQQTPGQGLQFLFEYFSETQRNKGNFPGRFSGRQFSNSRSEMNVSTLELGDSALYLCANKRLPGDTEAFFGQGTRLTVV.

In nucleotides, the CDR3 is TGCACCAGCAGCCTGGGAGAGACTAGCGGGGCAATCGGCTACGAGCAGTACTTC. Protein: CTSSLGETSGAIGYEQYF. V is TRBV1 and J is TRBJ2-7; the DNA was not compared with TRBD2, the D call given in the table. TRBV1 is noted as a pseudogene. The CDR3 is made up of 18 amino acids.

The chain combines TRBV28 with TRBJ1-5; 9 bases map to TRBD1. Germline trimming cut 5 bases from V and 5 bases from J; bases unmatched to any gene: 4. Germline CDR1 MDHEN, CDR2 SYDVKM. This CDR3 comprises 14 residues. The CDR3 bases are TGTGCCAGCAGTGCCGGGACAGGGCATCAGCCCCAGCATTTT. It yields the protein CASSAGTGHQPQHF.

The chain recombines TRBV12-5 with TRBJ2-3, with TRBD1 identical over 7 bases. This CDR3 is 14 amino acids long. Germline CDR1 and CDR2: LGHNT and FRNRAP. V lost 6 bases to trimming and J lost 5 bases; unmatched junction nucleotides: 8. The CDR3 region is CASGFGTVGDTQYF. In DNA form, the CDR3 reads TGTGCTAGTGGCTTCGGGACAGTCGGAGATACGCAGTATTTT.

This chain joins TRBV6-6 and TRBJ1-2; maybe TRBD1 (6 bases). This CDR3 spans 14 amino acids. Germline CDR1 reads MNHNY; CDR2 reads SVGAGI (reference sequence). Trimming cost V 6 bases and J 8 bases, with 19 bases left between them. The CDR3 DNA follows: TGTGCCAGCAGGCCCCCAGGACAGTGGGGCGGCTACACCTTC. Protein: CASRPPGQWGGYTF.

This chain connects TRBV7-2 to TRBJ2-7; D is perhaps TRBD2 (6 bases). Trimming took off 1 base at V and 2 bases at J, with 9 bases between the two ends. Germline V lookup: CDR1 SGHTA, CDR2 FQGNSA. This CDR3 is 14 amino acids long. The CDR3 bases are TGTGCCAGCAGCTTAGGCGGGAAACCCTACGAGCAGTACTTC. Amino acids: CASSLGGKPYEQYF.

The chain uses TRBV15 and TRBJ2-3, with 9 bases matching TRBD1. After removal of 0 bases from V and 10 bases from J, the junction contained 8 bases not matched to a gene. This CDR3 spans 15 amino acids. Germline CDR1 and CDR2: LNHNV and YYDKDF (reference sequence). The CDR3 is CATSREQGALSPQYF. The CDR3 region has the DNA TGTGCCACCAGCAGAGAACAGGGGGCTCTTTCCCCGCAGTATTTT.

This chain joins TRBV27 and TRBJ2-2; D may be TRBD2 (6 bases). V was pared by 1 base and J by 0 bases, with 9 bases between. Germline CDR1 is MNHEY and CDR2 is SMNVEV (reference sequence). The CDR3 totals 16 residues. The CDR3 DNA sequence: TGTGCCAGCAGTTTATATGGGGGGTCGAACACCGGGGAGCTGTTTTTT. It is translated as CASSLYGGSNTGELFF.

The chain couples TRBV6-2 or TRBV6-3 to TRBJ2-3; 8 nucleotides line up with TRBD1. Germline V CDR1 and CDR2: MNHEY, SVGEGT. This CDR3 is built from 17 residues. After removal of 0 bases from V and 3 bases from J, the junction contained 8 bases not matched to a gene. The DNA for the CDR3 is TGTGCCAGCAGTTACTCTATCCAGGGGGCAAGGACAGATACGCAGTATTTT. It yields the protein CASSYSIQGARTDTQYF.

This clone was observed once. The chain has TRBV19 and TRBJ2-3; perhaps TRBD2 as D (6 bases). Germline lookup yields CDR1 LNHDA and CDR2 SQIVND (reference sequence). The germline V and J ends were trimmed by 3 bases and 4 bases, with 14 bases remaining between them. The CDR3 is made up of 15 amino acids. CDR3 sequence reads: CASSISGGKADTQYF. The CDR3 DNA follows: TGTGCCAGTAGTATCTCAGGAGGGAAAGCAGATACGCAGTATTTT.

The chain links TRBV9 to TRBJ1-3; no clear D gene. The ends were cut back, 0 bases at V and 4 bases at J, with 8 bases in the middle. Germline V CDR1 and CDR2: SGDLS, YYNGEE. This CDR3 is built from 14 residues. CDR3 loop: CASSVESGGNTIYF. CDR3 nucleotide sequence: TGTGCCAGCAGCGTAGAGTCAGGCGGAAACACCATATATTTT.

This chain links TRBV9 with TRBJ2-5; 7 bases agree with TRBD1. Germline CDR1 SGDLS, CDR2 YYNGEE. Trimming cost V 7 bases and J 2 bases; bases outside gene matches: 11. The CDR3 extends over 15 amino acids. CDR3 residues: CASGPTGLPQETQYF. The CDR3 region has the DNA TGTGCCAGCGGTCCGACAGGGCTACCTCAAGAGACCCAGTACTTC.

The rearrangement joins TRBV7-3 to TRBJ1-2; 8 positions agree with TRBD1. Trimming removed 5 bases from V and 8 bases from J; junction bases left unmatched: 7. The CDR3 spans 13 residues. Germline V CDR1 and CDR2: SGHTA, FQGTGA. CDR3 nucleotides: TGTGCCAGCAGCCCGGACAGGGATCGCGGCTACACCTTC. This gives the protein CASSPDRDRGYTF.

J is TRBJ2-3 and V is TRBV19; D not certain. CDR1 is LNHDA, CDR2 SQIVND, per germline (reference sequence). The CDR3 has 16 residues. The V and J ends lost 5 bases and 1 base respectively, with 16 bases between them. CDR3 sequence reads: CASSAATATGTDTQYF. The CDR3 nucleotides are TGTGCCAGTAGTGCGGCGACCGCTACCGGCACAGATACGCAGTATTTT.

V and J are TRBV19 and TRBJ1-6, with TRBD1 as a possible D gene (5 bases). V shed 7 bases and J shed 8 bases, with 18 bases lying between them. This CDR3 is 15 amino acids long. From germline, CDR1 is LNHDA and CDR2 SQIVND (reference sequence). The CDR3 spells CASTMGTGGDSPLHF. The CDR3 coding sequence is TGTGCCAGTACCATGGGTACAGGAGGGGATTCACCCCTCCACTTT. Using reference TRBV19 and TRBJ1-6 for the parts outside the CDR3, the full variable domain is DGGITQSPKYLFRKEGQNVTLSCEQNLNHDAMYWYRQDPGQGLRLIYYSQIVNDFQKGDIAEGYSVSREKKESFPLTVTSAQKNPTAFYLCASTMGTGGDSPLHFGNGTRLTVT.

The chain links TRBV2 to TRBJ1-5; D might be TRBD1 (5 bases). CDR3 length: 13 residues. The germline V gene encodes CDR1 SNHLY and CDR2 FYNNEI. V was shortened by 3 bases and J by 5 bases, with 8 bases between the two germline ends. The CDR3 loop is CASSDLQDQPQHF. The CDR3 DNA follows: TGTGCCAGCAGTGACTTACAGGATCAGCCCCAGCATTTT.

The chain is built from TRBV5-4 and TRBJ1-6; 9 positions agree with TRBD1. The CDR3 has 16 residues. J lost 7 bases, V lost 3 bases, and 8 bases had no gene match. The germline V gene has CDR1 SGHNT and CDR2 YYREEE (reference sequence). This CDR3 reads CASSSPGQGRNSPLHF. The DNA for the CDR3 is TGTGCCAGCAGCTCTCCGGGACAGGGAAGAAATTCACCCCTCCACTTT. The full variable domain, in which reference TRBV5-4 and TRBJ1-6 provide the parts outside the CDR3, is ETGVTQSPTHLIKTRGQQVTLRCSSQSGHNTVSWYQQALGQGPQFIFQYYREEENGRGNFPPRFSGLQFPNYSSELNVNALELDDSALYLCASSSPGQGRNSPLHFGNGTRLTVT.